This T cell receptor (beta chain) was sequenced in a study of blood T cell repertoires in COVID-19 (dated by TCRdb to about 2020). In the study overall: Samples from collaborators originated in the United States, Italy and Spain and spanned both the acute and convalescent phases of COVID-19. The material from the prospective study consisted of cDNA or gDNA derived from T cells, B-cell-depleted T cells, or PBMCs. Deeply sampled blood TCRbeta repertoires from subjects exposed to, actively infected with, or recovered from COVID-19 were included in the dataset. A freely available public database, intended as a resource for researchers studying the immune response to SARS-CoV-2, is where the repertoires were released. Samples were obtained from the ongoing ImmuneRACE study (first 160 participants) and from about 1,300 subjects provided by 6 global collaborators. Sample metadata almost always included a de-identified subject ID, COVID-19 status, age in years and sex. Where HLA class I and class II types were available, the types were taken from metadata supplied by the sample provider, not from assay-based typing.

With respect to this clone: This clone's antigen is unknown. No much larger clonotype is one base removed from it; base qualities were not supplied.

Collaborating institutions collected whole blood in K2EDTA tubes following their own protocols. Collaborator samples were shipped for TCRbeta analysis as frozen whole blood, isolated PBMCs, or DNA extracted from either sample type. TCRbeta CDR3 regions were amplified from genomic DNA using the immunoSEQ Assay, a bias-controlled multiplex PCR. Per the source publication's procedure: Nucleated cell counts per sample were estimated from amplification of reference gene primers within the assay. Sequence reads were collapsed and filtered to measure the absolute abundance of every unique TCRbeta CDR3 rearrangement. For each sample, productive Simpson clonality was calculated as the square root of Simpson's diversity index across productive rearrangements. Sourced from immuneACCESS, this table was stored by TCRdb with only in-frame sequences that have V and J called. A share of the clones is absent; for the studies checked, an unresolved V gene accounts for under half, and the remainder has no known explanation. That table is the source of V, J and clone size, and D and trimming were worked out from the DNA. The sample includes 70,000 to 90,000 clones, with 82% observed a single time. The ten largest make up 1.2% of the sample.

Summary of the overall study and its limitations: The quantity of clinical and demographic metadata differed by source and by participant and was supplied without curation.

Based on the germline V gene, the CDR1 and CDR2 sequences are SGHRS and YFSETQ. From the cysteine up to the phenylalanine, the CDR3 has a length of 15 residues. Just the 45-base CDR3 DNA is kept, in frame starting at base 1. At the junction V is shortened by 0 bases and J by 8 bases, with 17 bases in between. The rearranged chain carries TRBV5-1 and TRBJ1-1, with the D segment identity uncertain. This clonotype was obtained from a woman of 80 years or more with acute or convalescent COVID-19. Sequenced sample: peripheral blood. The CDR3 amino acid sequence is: CASSLVDPRRTEAFF. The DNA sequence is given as TGCGCCAGCAGCTTGGTCGATCCAAGGAGGACCGAAGCTTTCTTT. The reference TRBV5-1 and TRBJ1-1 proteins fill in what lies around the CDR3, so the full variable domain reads KAGVTQTPRYLIKTRGQQVTLSCSPISGHRSVSWYQQTPGQGLQFLFEYFSETQRNKGNFPGRFSGRQFSNSRSEMNVSTLELGDSALYLCASSLVDPRRTEAFFGQGTRLTVV.